The 32 T cell receptor beta chains below all came from one sample that was sequenced in a study of T cell responses to AZD1222 COVID-19 vaccine. This table comes from immunoSEQ multiplex PCR, and its TCRdb copy is limited to in-frame clones, with some not included. The sample has approximately 150,000 clones, 70% to 90% seen once. The starting material was peripheral blood, obtained on day 0 of AZD1222 vaccination. The source of these receptors is an adult in good health.

This chain joins TRBV20-1 and TRBJ2-1, with D perhaps TRBD1 (6 bases). V was cut by 6 bases and J by 9 bases, with 18 bases left in between. The CDR3 runs 13 residues. The germline V gene encodes CDR1 DFQATT and CDR2 SNEGSKA (reference sequence). CDR3 bases: TGCAGTGCCAGTAGTACAGGGATCGGTGAGCAGTTCTTC. It encodes CSASSTGIGEQFF.

The gene calls are TRBV9 and TRBJ2-7; 9 positions match TRBD2. Trimming took 0 bases from V and 2 from J; bases not matched to a gene: 3. Germline CDR1 and CDR2: SGDLS and YYNGEE. The CDR3 extends over 15 amino acids. This CDR3 reads CASSVGSGGTYEQYF. CDR3 DNA: TGTGCCAGCAGCGTAGGTAGCGGGGGCACCTACGAGCAGTACTTC.

V is TRBV10-1 and J is TRBJ2-7, with 9 bases aligning to TRBD2. The V segment lost 4 bases and the J segment 2 bases; nucleotides outside the gene matches: 6. This CDR3 region has 15 residues. Germline assignment: CDR1 WNHNN and CDR2 SYGVQD (reference sequence). The CDR3 protein is CASSGSGGKAYEQYF. The CDR3 region has the DNA TGCGCCAGCAGTGGTAGCGGGGGTAAGGCCTACGAGCAGTACTTC.

This chain links TRBV15 with TRBJ2-3, with D maybe TRBD1 (6 bases). V lost 0 bases and J lost 0, with 16 bases in between. The CDR3 sequence is 18 residues long. In germline, CDR1 is LNHNV, CDR2 YYDKDF (reference sequence). The DNA for the CDR3 is TGTGCCACCAGCAGAGATGGTCGGCAGGGGTCGAGCACAGATACGCAGTATTTT. It is translated as CATSRDGRQGSSTDTQYF.

Points on this clone: Other nucleotide sequences from this sample produce the same CDR3. The chain is built from TRBV14 and TRBJ2-2; D may correspond to TRBD1 or TRBD2 (5 bases each). Trimming cost V 4 bases and J 2 bases, with 11 bases left between them. In germline, CDR1 is SGHDN, CDR2 FVKESK. The CDR3 runs 15 residues. The CDR3 DNA reads TGTGCCAGCAGCCCACCCGGGACCAACACCGGGGAGCTGTTTTTT. Amino acid sequence: CASSPPGTNTGELFF.

The chain is built from TRBV4-3 and TRBJ1-1, with D uncertain. Trimming took 5 bases from V and 5 from J, leaving 15 bases between them. Germline lookup yields CDR1 LGHNA and CDR2 YSLEER. This CDR3 spans 14 amino acids. The CDR3 coding sequence is TGCGCCAGCAGCGATACCGATAGACGGACTGAAGCTTTCTTT. This translates into CASSDTDRRTEAFF.

This rearrangement joins TRBV2 to TRBJ2-2; a weak D match, TRBD1 (6 bases). The germline V gene has CDR1 SNHLY and CDR2 FYNNEI. With 4 bases removed from V and 9 bases from J, the gap between germline ends came to 15 bases. This CDR3 is 14 amino acids long. CDR3 region: CASSAGTLRRELFF. In DNA, the CDR3 is TGTGCCAGCAGTGCGGGGACATTGAGGAGGGAGCTGTTTTTT.

About this clone: The identical CDR3 is also encoded by other nucleotide sequences in the sample. This rearrangement joins TRBV5-8 to TRBJ1-1; D is unclear. V lost 6 bases and J lost 5, with 14 bases in between. The CDR3 covers 13 residues. CDR1 SGHTS and CDR2 YDEGEE come from the germline V gene. The CDR3 nucleotides read TGTGCCAGCACCCCCCCCGGGAGAACTGAAGCTTTCTTT. Amino acid sequence: CASTPPGRTEAFF.

The rearrangement uses TRBV7-6 and TRBJ1-3; 7 positions match TRBD1. This CDR3 is built from 17 residues. The trim removed 1 base at V and 3 bases at J, leaving 9 bases unmatched. Looked up from germline, CDR1 is SGHVS and CDR2 is FNYEAQ. CDR3 nucleotide sequence: TGTGCCAGCAGCTTAGAGGGGGCAGGATTAGGTGGAAACACCATATATTTT. It is translated as CASSLEGAGLGGNTIYF.

The J gene is TRBJ2-3, the V gene TRBV6-2 or TRBV6-3; TRBD2 might be the D (5 bases). CDR1 MNHEY and CDR2 SVGEGT come from the germline V gene. This CDR3 spans 14 amino acids. Deletions cut 1 base from V and 1 base from J, with 6 bases between. The CDR3 sequence is CASSYFGGTDTQYF. In DNA form, the CDR3 reads TGTGCCAGCAGTTACTTCGGGGGCACAGATACGCAGTATTTT.

J is TRBJ2-7 and V is TRBV7-9, with 12 nucleotides matching TRBD2. The ends lost 5 bases at V and 3 bases at J; junction bases unmatched: 5. Looked up from germline, CDR1 is SEHNR and CDR2 is FQNEAQ (reference sequence). The CDR3 runs 15 residues. The CDR3 coding sequence is TGTGCCAGCAGCCCCCAACTAGCGGGGGGCTACGAGCAGTACTTC. This encodes CASSPQLAGGYEQYF.

The chain couples TRBV29-1 to TRBJ2-1, with D uncertain. V lost 5 bases and J lost 9, with 14 bases in between. CDR1 SQVTM and CDR2 ANQGSEA come from the germline V gene. The CDR3 totals 12 residues. The CDR3 DNA reads TGCAGCGTTTTGAGTCTTTCGAGTGAGCAGTTCTTC. Encoded protein: CSVLSLSSEQFF.

The chain is built from TRBV9 and TRBJ2-7, with 7 bases lining up with TRBD1. V shed 3 bases and J 0 bases; nucleotides not matched to a gene: 6. Per germline, CDR1 SGDLS and CDR2 YYNGEE. The CDR3 length is 15 residues. CDR3 in amino acids: CASSDWGQSSYEQYV. CDR3 sequence (DNA): TGTGCCAGCAGCGATTGGGGACAGAGCTCCTACGAGCAGTACGTC.

This rearrangement joins TRBV28 to TRBJ1-2; D is possibly TRBD1 (5 bases). V was cut by 6 bases and J by 7 bases, with 15 bases left in between. The CDR3 loop spans 13 amino acids. The germline V gene encodes CDR1 MDHEN and CDR2 SYDVKM. CDR3 coding DNA: TGTGCCAGCAGGCAGGGACCTGGCTTTGGCTACACCTTC. Its protein is CASRQGPGFGYTF.

This clone was recorded a few times. The chain uses TRBV14 and TRBJ1-1; D is possibly TRBD1 (6 bases). V dropped 6 bases and J dropped 3 bases, with 11 bases sitting between them. This CDR3 spans 13 amino acids. Germline V gives CDR1 SGHDN, CDR2 FVKESK. The CDR3 reads CASRAQGYTEAFF. The DNA for the CDR3 is TGTGCCAGCAGGGCACAGGGATACACTGAAGCTTTCTTT.

V and J are TRBV5-1 and TRBJ1-2, with TRBD1 matching over 9 bases. Trimming at V came to 4 bases and at J to 6 bases, leaving 7 bases not matched to a gene. This CDR3 has 14 amino acids. The germline V gene has CDR1 SGHRS and CDR2 YFSETQ. CDR3 amino acids: CASSADGTGHGYTF. For the CDR3, the DNA is TGCGCCAGCAGCGCGGACGGGACAGGGCATGGCTACACCTTC. Full variable domain (missing parts from reference TRBV5-1 and TRBJ1-2): KAGVTQTPRYLIKTRGQQVTLSCSPISGHRSVSWYQQTPGQGLQFLFEYFSETQRNKGNFPGRFSGRQFSNSRSEMNVSTLELGDSALYLCASSADGTGHGYTFGSGTRLTVV.

The chain is built from TRBV6-5 and TRBJ1-1; no clear D gene. CDR1 MNHEY and CDR2 SVGAGI come from the germline V gene. This CDR3 spans 15 amino acids. Deletions cut 3 bases from V and 1 base from J, with 12 bases between. The CDR3 nucleotides are TGTGCCAGCAGTTATCCAGGCAGCCCGAACACTGAAGCTTTCTTT. This encodes CASSYPGSPNTEAFF.

The rearrangement uses TRBV5-1 and TRBJ1-6; TRBD1 matches 7 bases. The CDR3 consists of 14 residues. V trimming: 2 bases; J trimming: 8 bases; junction bases outside the gene matches: 4. CDR1 is SGHRS and CDR2 is YFSETQ in the germline V gene. CDR3 region: CASSFGTEYSPLHF. CDR3 DNA sequence: TGCGCCAGCAGCTTTGGGACAGAGTATTCACCCCTCCACTTT.

J is TRBJ2-1 and V is TRBV15, with D possibly matching TRBD1 (6 bases). V was cut by 5 bases and J by 2 bases, with 13 bases left in between. Germline V gene data show CDR1 as LNHNV and CDR2 as YYDKDF (reference sequence). The CDR3 covers 15 residues. This CDR3 reads CATSVRDTTYNEQFF. The CDR3 region has the DNA TGTGCCACCAGCGTCCGGGACACCACCTACAATGAGCAGTTCTTC.

This sequence joins TRBV2 and TRBJ2-2; D perhaps matches TRBD1 (6 bases). CDR1 and CDR2 (germline): SNHLY, FYNNEI. The CDR3 has 15 residues. Between the trimmed V and J ends, which lost 4 bases and 5 bases, there was a span of 14 bases. The CDR3 nucleotides read TGTGCCAGCAGTGGGTCAGGGGTAGGGACCGGGGAGCTGTTTTTT. It codes for CASSGSGVGTGELFF.

V and J are TRBV19 and TRBJ2-3, with 10 positions matching TRBD1. The CDR3 extends over 14 amino acids. The germline V gene has CDR1 LNHDA and CDR2 SQIVND (reference sequence). With V trimmed by 7 bases and J by 4 bases, 5 bases remained unmatched. CDR3 nucleotide sequence: TGTGCCAGTAAGGCAGGGACAGGGGCAGATACGCAGTATTTT. This translates into CASKAGTGADTQYF.

This chain joins TRBV3-1 (or the pseudogene TRBV3-2) and TRBJ1-1; 9 bases match TRBD1. Germline CDR1 reads LGHDT; CDR2 reads YNNKEL (reference sequence). This CDR3 comprises 15 residues. V lost 1 base and J lost 7; bases outside the gene matches: 7. The CDR3 sequence: CASSQGNRDRDEAFF. CDR3 in DNA: TGTGCCAGCAGCCAAGGTAACCGGGACAGGGATGAAGCTTTCTTT.

The chain joins TRBV2 to TRBJ1-6, with 8 nucleotides matching TRBD1. The CDR3 length is 16 residues. CDR1 and CDR2 (germline): SNHLY, FYNNEI. Trimming removed 5 bases from V and 2 bases from J; junction bases left unmatched: 5. The CDR3 loop reads CASSRDRRTYNSPLHF. Here the CDR3 DNA reads TGTGCCAGCAGTAGGGACAGGAGAACCTATAATTCACCCCTCCACTTT.

This chain links TRBV6-5 with TRBJ1-3; tentative D call: TRBD1 (5 bases). V lost 3 bases to trimming and J lost 0 bases, with 12 bases between them. Per germline, CDR1 MNHEY and CDR2 SVGAGI. CDR3 length: 16 amino acids. This CDR3 reads CASSYKRDLSGNTIYF. For the CDR3, the DNA is TGTGCCAGCAGTTATAAGCGGGACCTCTCTGGAAACACCATATATTTT.

The chain links TRBV7-3 to TRBJ1-4, with a possible D match to TRBD1 (6 bases). This CDR3 has 13 amino acids. Trimming stripped 4 bases from V and 7 bases from J, with 10 bases between. Germline CDR1 SGHTA, CDR2 FQGTGA. As DNA, the CDR3 is TGTGCCAGCAGCTCGTCGACAGGTGAAAAACTGTTTTTT. Residues: CASSSSTGEKLFF.

The chain carries TRBV6-5 and TRBJ2-7, with D unresolved. V dropped 1 base and J dropped 1 base, with 11 bases sitting between them. The CDR3 is made up of 15 amino acids. CDR1 and CDR2 from the germline V gene are MNHEY and SVGAGI. The CDR3 sequence is CASSYLRSGSYEQYF. CDR3 in DNA: TGTGCCAGCAGTTACTTAAGGTCTGGATCCTACGAGCAGTACTTC.

The gene calls are TRBV30 and TRBJ1-3; D remains ambiguous. CDR1 GTSNPN and CDR2 SVGIG come from the germline V gene (reference sequence). V lost 2 bases, J lost 4 bases, and 12 bases lay in between. This CDR3 comprises 14 residues. The CDR3 DNA follows: TGTGCCTGGAGTACCGGGAACGCGGGAAACACCATATATTTT. Translated, it gives CAWSTGNAGNTIYF.

This chain connects TRBV6-4 to TRBJ2-7; D not resolved. This CDR3 is built from 13 residues. The V end was cut by 0 bases, the J end by 5 bases, with 8 bases between. The germline V gene encodes CDR1 MRHNA and CDR2 SNTAGT. CDR3 coding DNA: TGTGCCAGCAGTGACTCGACTCGGGACGAGCAGTACGTC. Amino acids: CASSDSTRDEQYV.

V and J are TRBV18 and TRBJ1-1; 9 bases line up with TRBD1. CDR1 KGHSH and CDR2 LQKENI come from the germline V gene. J gave up 6 bases and V 4 bases, and 9 bases lay outside the gene matches. CDR3 length: 15 amino acids. CDR3 sequence (DNA): TGTGCCAGCTCACTGCAACAGGGGGCAGACGCTGAAGCTTTCTTT. Protein sequence: CASSLQQGADAEAFF.

The chain joins TRBV4-2 to TRBJ2-3; D remains unclear. Trimming cost V 5 bases and J 0 bases, with 12 bases left between them. Germline V gene data show CDR1 as LGHNA and CDR2 as YNFKEQ. This CDR3 contains 15 residues. The CDR3 is CASSVSVGSTDTQYF. DNA of the CDR3: TGTGCCAGCAGCGTATCGGTGGGAAGCACAGATACGCAGTATTTT.

Written as DNA, the CDR3 is TGTGCCAGCAGCTTAGGGACAGGGACTTCGGCAACTAATGAAAAACTGTTTTTT. Translated, it gives CASSLGTGTSATNEKLFF. The rearrangement links TRBV11-2 to TRBJ1-4; 8 nucleotides agree with TRBD1. From germline, CDR1 is SGHAT and CDR2 FQNNGV. The CDR3 is 18 amino acids. With 1 base clipped from V and 0 bases from J, the junction kept 7 bases outside the gene matches.

The CDR3 DNA sequence: TGTGCCAGCACGGAACCCCCATCCCATGGCTACACCTTC. Its protein is CASTEPPSHGYTF. The rearrangement uses TRBV6-5 and TRBJ1-2; the D is unclear. The CDR3 length is 13 residues. Germline V gene lookup returns CDR1 MNHEY and CDR2 SVGAGI. V was cut by 7 bases and J by 6 bases, with 15 bases left in between.